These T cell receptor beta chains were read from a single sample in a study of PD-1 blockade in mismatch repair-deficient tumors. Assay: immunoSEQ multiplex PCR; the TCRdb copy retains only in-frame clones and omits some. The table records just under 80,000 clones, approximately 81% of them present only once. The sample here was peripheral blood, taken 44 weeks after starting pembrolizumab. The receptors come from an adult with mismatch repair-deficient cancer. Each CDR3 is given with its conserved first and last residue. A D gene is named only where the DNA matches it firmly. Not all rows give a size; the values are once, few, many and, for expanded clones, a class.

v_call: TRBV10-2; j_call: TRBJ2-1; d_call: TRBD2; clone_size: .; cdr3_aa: CASSWTSGSYNEQFF; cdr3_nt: TGCGCCAGCAGTTGGACTAGCGGATCCTACAATGAGCAGTTCTTC
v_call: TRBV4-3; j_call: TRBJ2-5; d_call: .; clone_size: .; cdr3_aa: CASSQEGLETQYF; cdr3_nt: TGCGCCAGCAGCCAAGAAGGTTTGGAGACCCAGTACTTC
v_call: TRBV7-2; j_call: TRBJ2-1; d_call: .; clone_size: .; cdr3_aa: CASSSPGTYNEQFF; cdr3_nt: TGTGCCAGCAGCTCCCCCGGGACGTACAATGAGCAGTTCTTC
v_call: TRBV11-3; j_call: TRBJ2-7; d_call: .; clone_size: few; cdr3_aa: CASSPNSGYEQYF; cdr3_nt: TGTGCCAGCAGCCCCAATTCGGGGTACGAGCAGTACTTC
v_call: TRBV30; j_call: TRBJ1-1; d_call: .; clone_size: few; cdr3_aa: CAWSGGAMAAFF; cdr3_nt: TGTGCCTGGAGTGGGGGGGCGATGGCAGCTTTCTTT
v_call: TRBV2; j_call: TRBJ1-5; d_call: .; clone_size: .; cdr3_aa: CASSDPPGVKPQHF; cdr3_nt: TGTGCCAGCAGTGACCCCCCGGGGGTCAAGCCCCAGCATTTT
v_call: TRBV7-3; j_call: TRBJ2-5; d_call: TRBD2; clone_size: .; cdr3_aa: CASSLDVAGGTQYF; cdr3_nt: TGTGCCAGCAGCTTAGATGTAGCGGGAGGGACCCAGTACTTC
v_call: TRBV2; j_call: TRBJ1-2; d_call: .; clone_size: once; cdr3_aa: CASSVRQGGNYGYTF; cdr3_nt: TGTGCCAGCAGTGTTAGGCAGGGCGGGAACTATGGCTACACCTTC
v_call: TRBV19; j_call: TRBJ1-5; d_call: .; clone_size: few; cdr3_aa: CASSQGTDQPQHF; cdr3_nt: TGTGCCAGTAGTCAGGGGACCGATCAGCCCCAGCATTTT
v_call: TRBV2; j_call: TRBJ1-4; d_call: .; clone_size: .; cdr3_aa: CASNSAPATNEKLFF; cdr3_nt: TGTGCCAGCAATTCGGCGCCAGCAACTAATGAAAAACTGTTTTTT
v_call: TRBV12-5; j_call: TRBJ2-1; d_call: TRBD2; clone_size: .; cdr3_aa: CASGLPLAGMAYNEQFF; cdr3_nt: TGTGCTAGTGGTTTGCCTCTAGCGGGAATGGCATACAATGAGCAGTTCTTC
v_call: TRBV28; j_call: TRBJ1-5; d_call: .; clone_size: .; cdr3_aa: CASSGRGYSNQPQHF; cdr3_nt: TGTGCCAGCAGCGGACGGGGTTATAGCAATCAGCCCCAGCATTTT
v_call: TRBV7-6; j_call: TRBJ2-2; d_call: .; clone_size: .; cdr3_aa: CASSLAPSSNTGELFF; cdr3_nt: TGTGCCAGCAGCTTAGCTCCCAGTTCGAACACCGGGGAGCTGTTTTTT
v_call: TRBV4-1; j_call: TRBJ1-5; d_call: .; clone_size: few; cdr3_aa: CASSQVGGQPQHF; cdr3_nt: TGCGCCAGCAGCCAAGTGGGGGGACAGCCCCAGCATTTT
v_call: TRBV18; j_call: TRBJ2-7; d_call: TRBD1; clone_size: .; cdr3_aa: CASSPDRSSYEQYF; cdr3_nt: TGTGCCAGCTCACCGGACAGGAGCTCCTACGAGCAGTACTTC
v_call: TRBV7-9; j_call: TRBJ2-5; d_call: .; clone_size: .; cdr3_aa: CASSFFVGGEETQYF; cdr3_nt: TGTGCCAGCAGCTTTTTTGTTGGGGGTGAGGAGACCCAGTACTTC
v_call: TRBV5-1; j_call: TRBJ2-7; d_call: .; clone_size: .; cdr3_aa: CASSLISRTGSEQYF; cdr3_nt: TGCGCCAGCAGTCTAATCTCTAGAACAGGGAGCGAGCAGTACTTC
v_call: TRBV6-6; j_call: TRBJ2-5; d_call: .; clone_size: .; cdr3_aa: CASRSFLTSQETQYF; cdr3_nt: TGTGCCAGCAGATCGTTCCTCACTAGTCAAGAGACCCAGTACTTC
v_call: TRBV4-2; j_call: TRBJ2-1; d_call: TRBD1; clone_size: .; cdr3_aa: CASSQEKGAGYNEQFF; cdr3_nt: TGTGCCAGCAGCCAAGAGAAGGGGGCCGGCTACAATGAGCAGTTCTTC
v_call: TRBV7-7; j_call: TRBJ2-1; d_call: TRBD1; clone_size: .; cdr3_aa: CASSGTGRNEQFF; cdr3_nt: TGTGCTAGCAGCGGGACAGGGCGGAATGAGCAGTTCTTC
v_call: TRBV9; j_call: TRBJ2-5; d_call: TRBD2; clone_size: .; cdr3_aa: CASSGTRGETQYF; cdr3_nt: TGTGCCAGCAGCGGGACTAGAGGAGAGACCCAGTACTTC